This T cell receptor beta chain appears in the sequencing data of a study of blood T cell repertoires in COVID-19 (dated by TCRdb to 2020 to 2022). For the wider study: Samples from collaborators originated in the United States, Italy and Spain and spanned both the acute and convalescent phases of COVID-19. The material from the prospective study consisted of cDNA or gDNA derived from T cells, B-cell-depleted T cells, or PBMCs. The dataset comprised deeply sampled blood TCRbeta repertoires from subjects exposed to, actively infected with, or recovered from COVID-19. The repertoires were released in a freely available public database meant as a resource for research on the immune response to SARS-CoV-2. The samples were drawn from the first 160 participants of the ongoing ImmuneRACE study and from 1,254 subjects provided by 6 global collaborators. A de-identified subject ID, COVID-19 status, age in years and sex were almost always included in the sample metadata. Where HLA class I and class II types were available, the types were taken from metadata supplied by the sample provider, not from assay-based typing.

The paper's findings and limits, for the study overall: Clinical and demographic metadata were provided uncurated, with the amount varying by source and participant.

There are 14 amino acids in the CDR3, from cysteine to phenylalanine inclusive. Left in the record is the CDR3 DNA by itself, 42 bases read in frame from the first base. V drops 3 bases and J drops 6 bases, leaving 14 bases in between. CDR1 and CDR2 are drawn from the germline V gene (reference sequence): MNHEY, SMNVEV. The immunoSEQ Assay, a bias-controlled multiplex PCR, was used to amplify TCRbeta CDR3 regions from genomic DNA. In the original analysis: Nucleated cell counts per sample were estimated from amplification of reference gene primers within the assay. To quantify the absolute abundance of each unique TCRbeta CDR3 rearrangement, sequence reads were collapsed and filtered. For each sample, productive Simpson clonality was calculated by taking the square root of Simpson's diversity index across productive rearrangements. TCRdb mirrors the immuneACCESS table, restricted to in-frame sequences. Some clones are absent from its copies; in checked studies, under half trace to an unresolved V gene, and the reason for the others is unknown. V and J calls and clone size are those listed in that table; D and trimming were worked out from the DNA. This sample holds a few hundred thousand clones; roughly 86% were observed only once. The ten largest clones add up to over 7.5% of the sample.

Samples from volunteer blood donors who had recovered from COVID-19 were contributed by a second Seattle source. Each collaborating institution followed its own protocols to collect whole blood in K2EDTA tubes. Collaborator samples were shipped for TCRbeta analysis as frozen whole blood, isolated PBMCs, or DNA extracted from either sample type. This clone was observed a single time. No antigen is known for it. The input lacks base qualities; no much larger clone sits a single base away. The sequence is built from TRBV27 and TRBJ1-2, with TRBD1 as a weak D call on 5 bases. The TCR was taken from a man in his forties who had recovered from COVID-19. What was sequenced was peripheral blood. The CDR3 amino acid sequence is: CASSFSGRVNGYTF. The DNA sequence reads TGTGCCAGCAGTTTCTCGGGCAGGGTGAATGGCTACACCTTC.